This record looks at one T cell receptor (beta chain) sequence and its context. This sample stems from a study of blood T cell repertoires in COVID-19. For the study at large: Spain, Italy and the United States supplied samples that represented acute and convalescent COVID-19. Sources were T cells, B-cell-depleted T cells, or PBMCs; the material itself was cDNA or gDNA.

V lost 4 bases, J lost 5 bases, and 6 bases stayed unmatched. Germline CDR1 reads MNHEY; CDR2 reads SVGAGI. This CDR3 is built from 14 residues. Authors' analysis steps: Estimates of nucleated cell counts were drawn from the amplification of reference gene primers. Generated by immunoSEQ multiplex PCR, the TCRdb table keeps only in-frame clones and is missing some. That table is the source of V, J and clone size, and D and trimming were worked out from the DNA. The sample lists under 35,000 clones; roughly 86% were seen once. The clonotype was recovered from a human donor with active COVID-19. The donor label of this sample is uncertain. The rearrangement links TRBV6-5 to TRBJ1-1; 8 bases match TRBD1. Sequenced input: peripheral blood. The CDR3: CASSLDRVKTEAFF. The CDR3, as DNA: TGTGCCAGCAGTTTGGACAGGGTAAAGACTGAAGCTTTCTTT.